This T cell receptor beta chain was retrieved from a study of CD8 T cells in Susac syndrome. After extraction with the RNeasy kit, roughly 0.45 to 1 ug of the RNA was reverse transcribed using random hexamers. TCRdb analysed the immunoSEQ multiplex PCR reads with MiXCR anew, one entry per CDR3 protein. The table records tens of thousands of distinct CDR3 sequences, around 96% of them present only once. V was cut by 4 bases and J by 4 bases, with 17 bases left in between. The V gene's germline CDR1 is SGDLS and CDR2 YYNGEE. CDR3 length equals 15 residues. The chain combines TRBV9 with TRBJ1-2, with D uncertain. The source of this sequence is a human donor with multiple sclerosis. The sequencing sample was made of CD4+ T cells from PBMCs. The CDR3 DNA sequence: TGTGCCAGCAGCCCCCGACGCGAAGGAGGCTATGGCTACACCTTC. Amino acid sequence: CASSPRREGGYGYTF.